This TCR beta chain was captured by sequencing in a study of circulating and synovial CD4+ cells in juvenile arthritis. The study, taken as a whole, reports: Bulk blood CD4 samples held at least an order of magnitude more or fewer genomes than CPL. These blood cells shared more CDR3 sequences with synovium than bulk blood. Overlap with synovium rose as more T cells were sequenced.

Samples derive from patients with active juvenile idiopathic arthritis. Some clones are missing from TCRdb's copy, which holds only in-frame ones; the method was immunoSEQ multiplex PCR. The sample includes approximately 35,000 clones, roughly 95% seen only once; the top ten take 0.15% to 0.2%. Germline-derived CDR1 and CDR2 are WSHSY and SAAADI. The CDR3 loop spans 16 amino acids. V shed 6 bases, J shed 8 bases, and the junction held 12 bases outside the gene matches. With regard to this clone: The target antigen is unknown.

Sequencing was carried out using CD4+ T cells from blood. The V call is TRBV10-2, the J call TRBJ2-1; 11 nucleotides agree with TRBD2. The sequence came from a human donor with juvenile idiopathic arthritis. CDR3 residues: CASRDSGGARDDEQFF. CDR3 nucleotides: TGCGCCAGCAGGGATAGCGGGGGGGCAAGGGACGATGAGCAGTTCTTC.